A selection of T cell receptor beta chains follows, all from one sample in a study of neurological immune-mediated disorders. MiXCR, applied by TCRdb to the 5' RACE reads, yields one record per CDR3 protein. This repertoire shows fewer than 80,000 distinct CDR3 sequences, around 4.7% found once; its top ten account for around 3.4%. Sequenced: PBMCs. These receptors came from a woman aged 45 to 65 with multiple sclerosis. CDR3s include the opening cysteine and the closing phenylalanine or tryptophan. The order of the fields is V gene, clone size, D gene, J gene, CDR3 DNA, CDR3 protein. The D gene is left open where the match is weak. For some rows the clone size is stated as once, few or many, or as a class when expanded; others skip it.

V gene: TRBV7-2
clone size: many
D gene: NA
J gene: TRBJ2-1
CDR3 DNA: TGTGCCAGCAGCTTAGAAGGTCGGGCGGTTCTGTTCTTC
CDR3 protein: CASSLEGRAVLFF

V gene: TRBV7-3
clone size: NA
D gene: NA
J gene: TRBJ2-3
CDR3 DNA: TGTGCCAGCAGCCTTCGTGTCGGGGGGCCCTTCTATGCAGATACGCAGTATTTT
CDR3 protein: CASSLRVGGPFYADTQYF

V gene: TRBV7-9
clone size: many
D gene: NA
J gene: TRBJ2-2
CDR3 DNA: TGTGCCAGCAGATCAAGAAGCGCGAACACCGGGGAGCTGTTTTTT
CDR3 protein: CASRSRSANTGELFF

V gene: TRBV12-3/TRBV12-4
clone size: many
D gene: NA
J gene: TRBJ1-4
CDR3 DNA: TGTGCCAGCAATAGAGGAGGGGGGGAAAAACTGTTTTTT
CDR3 protein: CASNRGGGEKLFF

V gene: TRBV7-9
clone size: many
D gene: NA
J gene: TRBJ2-1
CDR3 DNA: TGTGCCAGCAGCTTTATGGCAGAGAACAATGAGCAGTTCTTC
CDR3 protein: CASSFMAENNEQFF

V gene: TRBV5-6
clone size: few
D gene: TRBD1
J gene: TRBJ2-3
CDR3 DNA: TGTGCCAGCAGGGGAACCGGGACAGGGGGCACAGATACGCAGTATTTT
CDR3 protein: CASRGTGTGGTDTQYF

V gene: TRBV20-1
clone size: many
D gene: NA
J gene: TRBJ2-5
CDR3 DNA: TGCAGTGCTACCTTTGGGGGAAGAGAGACCCAGTACTTC
CDR3 protein: CSATFGGRETQYF

V gene: TRBV4-3
clone size: many
D gene: NA
J gene: TRBJ2-3
CDR3 DNA: TGCGCCAGTAAGGAGGACCCTACCATCACAGATACGCAGTATTTT
CDR3 protein: CASKEDPTITDTQYF

V gene: TRBV4-3
clone size: many
D gene: NA
J gene: TRBJ2-3
CDR3 DNA: TGCGCCAGCAGCCAAGTGGGGAGCACAGATACGCAGTATTTT
CDR3 protein: CASSQVGSTDTQYF

V gene: TRBV25-1
clone size: many
D gene: NA
J gene: TRBJ2-4
CDR3 DNA: TGTGCCAGCAGTGAATGGTTGCTGGCGGACCGGAACATTCAGTACTTC
CDR3 protein: CASSEWLLADRNIQYF

V gene: TRBV9
clone size: many
D gene: NA
J gene: TRBJ2-2
CDR3 DNA: TGTGCCAGCAGCGTCACTAGTTCCAGGGAGCTGTTTTTT
CDR3 protein: CASSVTSSRELFF

V gene: TRBV10-3
clone size: many
D gene: NA
J gene: TRBJ2-5
CDR3 DNA: TGTGCCATCAGTGAATTGGGTTATGAGACCCAGTACTTC
CDR3 protein: CAISELGYETQYF

V gene: TRBV11-2
clone size: many
D gene: TRBD1
J gene: TRBJ2-5
CDR3 DNA: TGTGCCAGCAGCGTGGGACAGAGGATGGAGACCCAGTACTTC
CDR3 protein: CASSVGQRMETQYF

V gene: TRBV5-1
clone size: many
D gene: TRBD1
J gene: TRBJ2-2
CDR3 DNA: TGCGCCAGCAGCTTGCAGGGACAGGGGAACACCGGGGAGCTGTTTTTT
CDR3 protein: CASSLQGQGNTGELFF

V gene: TRBV12-3/TRBV12-4
clone size: many
D gene: NA
J gene: TRBJ1-5
CDR3 DNA: TGTGCCAGCAGTCGGGATCACAATCAGCCCCAGCATTTT
CDR3 protein: CASSRDHNQPQHF

V gene: TRBV20-1
clone size: many
D gene: NA
J gene: TRBJ1-1
CDR3 DNA: TGCAGTGCTAGAGGAGGGCCGTTGAACACTGAAGCTTTCTTT
CDR3 protein: CSARGGPLNTEAFF

V gene: TRBV14
clone size: many
D gene: TRBD2
J gene: TRBJ2-3
CDR3 DNA: TGTGCCAGCAGCCATCCGGGGACTAGGGTCCGAGATACGCAGTATTTT
CDR3 protein: CASSHPGTRVRDTQYF

V gene: TRBV7-9
clone size: many
D gene: NA
J gene: TRBJ1-3
CDR3 DNA: TGTGCCAGCAGCTCCGGAAACACCATATATTTT
CDR3 protein: CASSSGNTIYF